The clone carrying this T cell receptor beta chain appeared once. Its antigen is unidentified. PCR used 60 Vbeta primers and 13 Jbeta primers. The repertoire was sequenced with immunoSEQ multiplex PCR; TCRdb's copy has only in-frame clones and lacks some. The table shows some 170,000 clones, with 65% to 75% occurring only once. This entry belongs to a study of cytomegalovirus exposure and HLA in healthy donors. Study results and caveats: Later analysis identified 16,000 or so TCR beta sequences associated with HLA alleles, using a false discovery rate threshold of 0.05. A later analysis linked a missense DCLRE1C variant to TCR beta V- and J-gene trimming.

Germline CDR1 and CDR2: SGHRS and YFSETQ. Trimming took 2 bases from V and 0 from J, leaving 9 bases between them. The CDR3 has 15 residues. Source material: PBMCs. The TCR comes from a human donor in good health. The chain uses TRBV5-1 and TRBJ1-3; no definite D call. The CDR3 DNA is TGCGCCAGCAGCTTAGTCCCTAACTCTGGAAACACCATATATTTT. It translates to CASSLVPNSGNTIYF.